The 24 T cell receptor beta chains below all came from one sample that was sequenced in a study of cytomegalovirus exposure and HLA in healthy donors. PCR primers comprised 60 Vbeta and 13 Jbeta primers. Only in-frame clones appear in the TCRdb table, and some are missing; sequencing was by immunoSEQ multiplex PCR. The sample holds just over 150,000 clones, approximately 70% seen once. What was sequenced was PBMCs. These receptors were obtained from a man in his forties in good health and CMV-seropositive.

The J gene is TRBJ2-1, the V gene TRBV13; D is unclear. V was clipped by 1 base and J by 0 bases, with 7 bases between them. CDR1 and CDR2 (germline): PRHDT, FYEKMQ (reference sequence). CDR3 size: 15 residues. Written as DNA, the CDR3 is TGTGCCAGCAGCTTAGATCCAGGCTCCTACAATGAGCAGTTCTTC. Protein product: CASSLDPGSYNEQFF.

This sequence joins TRBV7-2 and TRBJ1-3; TRBD1 might be the D (6 bases). The V and J ends lost 6 bases and 4 bases respectively, with 16 bases between them. In germline, CDR1 is SGHTA, CDR2 FQGNSA. The CDR3 runs to 15 residues. CDR3 sequence reads: CASSYTSGTGNTIYF. The CDR3 nucleotides are TGTGCCAGCAGTTACACTTCCGGGACAGGAAACACCATATATTTT.

The rearrangement links TRBV5-1 to TRBJ1-4; D remains unclear. Germline V gene data show CDR1 as SGHRS and CDR2 as YFSETQ. The CDR3 extends over 15 amino acids. V lost 0 bases and J 3 bases, leaving 9 bases between the germline ends. As DNA, the CDR3 is TGCGCCAGCAGCTTGGGAGAGGCGGCTAATGAAAAACTGTTTTTT. This encodes CASSLGEAANEKLFF.

J is TRBJ2-5 and V is TRBV4-3, with 7 bases identical to TRBD1. This CDR3 has 14 residues. After removal of 3 bases from V and 5 bases from J, the junction contained 6 bases not matched to a gene. In germline, CDR1 is LGHNA, CDR2 YSLEER. Written as DNA, the CDR3 is TGCGCCAGCAGCCAGTCAGGGGGTGGGGAGACCCAGTACTTC. Protein product: CASSQSGGGETQYF.

The chain links TRBV6-4 to TRBJ1-2; TRBD1 matches 7 bases. V trimming: 2 bases; J trimming: 7 bases; junction bases outside the gene matches: 13. Germline V lookup: CDR1 MRHNA, CDR2 SNTAGT. CDR3 length: 16 residues. Written as DNA, the CDR3 is TGTGCCAGCAGTGACCAGATGACAGGGCATCGGGGTGGCTACACCTTC. Translated: CASSDQMTGHRGGYTF.

The V gene is TRBV19, the J gene TRBJ2-1; no clear D gene. The CDR3 contains 15 residues. Trimming stripped 1 base from V and 0 bases from J, with 7 bases between. The germline gives CDR1 LNHDA, CDR2 SQIVND (reference sequence). The CDR3 protein is CASSIAPGSYNEQFF. The CDR3 nucleotides read TGTGCCAGTAGTATAGCTCCCGGCTCCTACAATGAGCAGTTCTTC.

The chain couples TRBV13 to TRBJ2-3; 9 bases match TRBD1. Germline CDR1 reads PRHDT; CDR2 reads FYEKMQ (reference sequence). With V trimmed by 5 bases and J by 6 bases, 9 bases remained unmatched. The CDR3 has 15 residues. CDR3 region: CASSPSGQGADTQYF. CDR3 in DNA: TGTGCCAGCAGCCCCTCGGGACAGGGAGCCGATACGCAGTATTTT.

This clone appeared a few times. CDR3: CASRGGGGGKQYF. The CDR3 DNA reads TGTGCCAGCAGGGGGGGAGGGGGTGGTAAGCAGTACTTC. V is TRBV2 and J is TRBJ2-7, with D tentatively TRBD2 (7 bases). From germline, CDR1 is SNHLY and CDR2 FYNNEI. V lost 6 bases and J 8 bases, leaving 17 bases between the germline ends. This CDR3 has 13 residues.

The chain uses TRBV11-2 and TRBJ1-3; no reliable D call. The V end was cut by 3 bases, the J end by 4 bases, with 4 bases between. CDR3 length: 12 residues. Germline V gene lookup returns CDR1 SGHAT and CDR2 FQNNGV. Here the CDR3 reads CASSFGGNTIYF. CDR3 DNA: TGTGCCAGCAGCTTCGGGGGAAACACCATATATTTT.

The chain is built from TRBV7-6 and TRBJ1-3; TRBD1 matches at 7 bases. CDR3 length: 15 residues. The germline gives CDR1 SGHVS, CDR2 FNYEAQ. J was trimmed by 3 bases and V by 5 bases; bases with no gene match: 7. The CDR3 protein is CASSARDSVGNTIYF. CDR3 in DNA: TGTGCCAGCAGCGCCCGGGACAGCGTTGGAAACACCATATATTTT.

The gene calls are TRBV5-1 and TRBJ1-2; TRBD1 might be the D (5 bases). This CDR3 region has 16 residues. The V gene's germline CDR1 is SGHRS and CDR2 YFSETQ. Trimming cost V 4 bases and J 1 base, with 17 bases left between them. The CDR3 here is CASSRPTGGINYGYTF. Written as DNA, the CDR3 is TGCGCCAGCAGCCGCCCGACGGGGGGGATTAACTATGGCTACACCTTC.

The gene calls are TRBV6-5 and TRBJ1-2, with 11 bases fitting TRBD1. This CDR3 spans 13 amino acids. V gave up 6 bases and J gave up 7 bases; unmatched junction bases: 4. Germline CDR1 and CDR2: MNHEY and SVGAGI. The chain's CDR3 is CASRLGTGGGYTF. DNA of the CDR3: TGTGCCAGCAGACTAGGGACAGGGGGTGGCTACACCTTC.

This clone has more than one count but fewer than ten. The CDR3 DNA sequence: TGTGCCAGCAGCGGCGACAGGAACACTGAAGCTTTCTTT. Encoded protein: CASSGDRNTEAFF. V and J are TRBV7-2 and TRBJ1-1; TRBD1 might be the D (5 bases). CDR3 length: 13 amino acids. V shed 5 bases and J shed 1 base, with 8 bases lying between them. CDR1 SGHTA and CDR2 FQGNSA come from the germline V gene.

In its sample, this clone was seen a few times. The chain uses TRBV6-1 and TRBJ1-4; unclear D gene. The germline V and J ends were trimmed by 4 bases and 0 bases, with 6 bases remaining between them. Germline V gene sequence: CDR1 MNHNS, CDR2 SASEGT. The CDR3 totals 14 residues. This CDR3 reads CASSAGSTNEKLFF. In DNA form, the CDR3 reads TGTGCCAGCAGTGCGGGGTCAACTAATGAAAAACTGTTTTTT.

V usage is TRBV25-1 and J usage is TRBJ2-2; tentative D call: TRBD1 (5 bases). This CDR3 has 16 residues. Trimming removed 3 bases at V and 5 bases at J, with 16 bases between. Germline lookup yields CDR1 MGHDK and CDR2 SYGVNS. The CDR3 DNA is TGTGCCAGCAGTGATATCAGGGCAACAGGAACCGGGGAGCTGTTTTTT. This translates into CASSDIRATGTGELFF.

The chain joins TRBV6-5 to TRBJ2-2, with 8 bases fitting TRBD2. After removal of 5 bases from V and 5 bases from J, the junction contained 7 bases not matched to a gene. In germline, CDR1 is MNHEY, CDR2 SVGAGI. The CDR3 has 15 residues. The CDR3 spells CASSRSGGGTGELFF. CDR3 DNA sequence: TGTGCCAGCAGTCGGAGCGGGGGCGGTACCGGGGAGCTGTTTTTT.

The chain carries TRBV6-1 and TRBJ1-5; 10 bases agree with TRBD1. The CDR3 has 15 residues. Losses at the gene ends were 5 bases for V and 6 bases for J; bases not matched to a gene: 7. The germline V gene has CDR1 MNHNS and CDR2 SASEGT. CDR3 DNA sequence: TGTGCCAGCAGTTCAACGACAGGGGGCGGTCAGCCCCAGCATTTT. It encodes CASSSTTGGGQPQHF.

This clone has more than one count but fewer than ten. Here the CDR3 reads CASSQDPQGIAKNIQYF. In DNA form, the CDR3 reads TGCGCCAGCAGCCAAGATCCGCAGGGTATAGCCAAAAACATTCAGTACTTC. The chain combines TRBV4-1 with TRBJ2-4, with D perhaps matching TRBD1 (5 bases). V was trimmed by 0 bases and J by 0 bases, leaving 12 bases between them. The CDR3 consists of 17 residues. Germline-derived CDR1 and CDR2 are MGHRA and YSYEKL.

The chain couples TRBV27 to TRBJ2-5; possible D gene TRBD2, 5 bases. Trimming stripped 5 bases from V and 1 base from J, with 17 bases between. From germline, CDR1 is MNHEY and CDR2 SMNVEV (reference sequence). The CDR3 loop spans 16 amino acids. This chain's CDR3 is CASSREHRPFQETQYF. The CDR3, as DNA: TGTGCCAGCAGTCGGGAACATCGCCCGTTCCAAGAGACCCAGTACTTC.

The genes are TRBV6-1 and TRBJ1-5, with 8 bases lining up with TRBD1. Germline V gene sequence: CDR1 MNHNS, CDR2 SASEGT. Germline trimming cut 5 bases from V and 0 bases from J; bases unmatched to any gene: 3. This CDR3 region has 15 residues. As DNA, the CDR3 is TGTGCCAGCAGTCCTGACAGGGGTAGCAATCAGCCCCAGCATTTT. Translating it yields CASSPDRGSNQPQHF.

The rearrangement joins TRBV5-1 to TRBJ2-2; D unresolved. V lost 5 bases and J 4 bases, leaving 9 bases between the germline ends. CDR1 and CDR2 from the germline V gene are SGHRS and YFSETQ. The CDR3 is 13 residues long. The CDR3 nucleotides read TGCGCCAGCAGACGGAGTGCCACCGGGGAGCTGTTTTTT. Translating it yields CASRRSATGELFF.

The V call is TRBV29-1, the J call TRBJ2-1, with a weak D call TRBD2 (6 bases). V was shortened by 7 bases and J by 0 bases, with 19 bases between the two germline ends. CDR3 size: 16 residues. Germline CDR1 is SQVTM and CDR2 is ANQGSEA. This chain's CDR3 is CSAFPLAGSSYNEQFF. For the CDR3, the DNA is TGCAGCGCCTTCCCTTTGGCGGGGAGCTCCTACAATGAGCAGTTCTTC.

The CDR3 reads CASSTQGLEPQHF. The CDR3 DNA reads TGTGCCAGCTCAACACAGGGGCTAGAGCCCCAGCATTTT. The chain joins TRBV18 to TRBJ1-5; 7 bases fit TRBD1. Germline V gene sequence: CDR1 KGHSH, CDR2 LQKENI. The CDR3 covers 13 residues. The V gene end was trimmed by 5 bases and the J gene end by 8 bases; junction bases not matched to a gene: 6.

V usage is TRBV4-2 and J usage is TRBJ1-4; 7 bases agree with TRBD1. The trim removed 4 bases at V and 5 bases at J, leaving 1 base unmatched. The CDR3 is 13 amino acids. CDR1 LGHNA and CDR2 YNFKEQ come from the germline V gene. As DNA, the CDR3 is TGTGCCAGCAGCCCACAGGGGAATGAAAAACTGTTTTTT. It yields the protein CASSPQGNEKLFF.